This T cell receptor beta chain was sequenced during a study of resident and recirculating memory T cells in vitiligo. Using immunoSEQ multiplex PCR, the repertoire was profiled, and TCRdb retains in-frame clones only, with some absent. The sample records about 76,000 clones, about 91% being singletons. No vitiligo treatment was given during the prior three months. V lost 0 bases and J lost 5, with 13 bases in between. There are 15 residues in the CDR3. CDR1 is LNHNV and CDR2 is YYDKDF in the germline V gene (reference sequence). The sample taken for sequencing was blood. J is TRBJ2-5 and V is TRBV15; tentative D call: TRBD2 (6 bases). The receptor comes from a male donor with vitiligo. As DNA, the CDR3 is TGTGCCACCAGCAGAGAGGCTCGGAGGGCCGAGACCCAGTACTTC. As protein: CATSREARRAETQYF.